The rows below give T cell receptor beta chains drawn from one sample of a study of tumor and adjacent non-tumor tissue in lung cancer. A single record per CDR3 protein comes from TCRdb applying MiXCR to the multiplex PCR reads. The sample yields 65,000 to 95,000 distinct CDR3 sequences, 75% to 90% seen once. The specimen was lung tumor tissue. The receptors come from a woman aged 45-59 years with non-small cell lung cancer. Each CDR3 is given with its conserved first and last residue. Fields, in order: CDR3 DNA, CDR3 protein, J gene, D gene, V gene, clone size. D genes are given only for firm matches. A row's size may be missing; if present it is once, few, many or a size class.

TGTGCCAGCAGTAAGCGCCGGTTAAACTTCTTACTCTCGACAGCCTACAATGAGCAGTTCTTC,CASSKRRLNFLLSTAYNEQFF,TRBJ2-1,NA,TRBV6-1,NA
TGTGCCAGCAGCCCTCGTAGGAGAAGCTATGGCTACACCTTC,CASSPRRRSYGYTF,TRBJ1-2,NA,TRBV12-3/TRBV12-4,many
TGCAATGCTAGTAATGCTAGTGGGAGGGGCACAGATACGCAGTATTTT,CNASNASGRGTDTQYF,TRBJ2-3,TRBD2,TRBV20-1,NA
TGTGTCAGTAGCTTGGCGGGGGCCCTCTACGAGCAGTACTTC,CVSSLAGALYEQYF,TRBJ2-7,NA,TRBV5-6,NA
TGTGCCAGCAGCCAAGCTCTCAACAGGGCCGGGGAGCTATCTTTT,CASSQALNRAGELSF,TRBJ2-2,NA,TRBV4-2,NA
TGTGCCAGCAATTGGACTAGGCCCAACACCGGGGAGTTGTTTTTT,CASNWTRPNTGELFF,TRBJ2-2,TRBD2,TRBV6-6,few
TGTGCCAGCAGTCTATCGACAGGGAGGGGCCAGTACTTC,CASSLSTGRGQYF,TRBJ2-7,NA,TRBV12-3/TRBV12-4,few
TGCATCGCGTCTACAGGGGGCGAACCCTACGAGCAGTACTTC,CIASTGGEPYEQYF,TRBJ2-7,TRBD1,TRBV29-1,NA
TGTGCCAGCAACCCGCCACCGACAGGCGGTATGAACTCTGAAGCTTTCTTT,CASNPPPTGGMNSEAFF,TRBJ1-1,NA,TRBV5-4,NA
TGTGCCAGTAGTTTCGTCTACAAAACCTACGAGCAGTACTTC,CASSFVYKTYEQYF,TRBJ2-7,NA,TRBV19,NA
TGTGCCAGCATCTCTGGCAGTTCACCCCTCCACTTC,CASISGSSPLHF,TRBJ1-6,NA,TRBV13,NA
TGCAGTGCTAGACAACCCGGACGGACAGGGAATTCAGTTAGCATTCAGCCCCGGCATTTT,CSARQPGRTGNSVSIQPRHF,TRBJ1-5,TRBD1,TRBV20-1,NA
TGTGCCAGCAGCCACTGGGACAGCTCCCACGAGCAGTTTTTC,CASSHWDSSHEQFF,TRBJ2-7,TRBD1,TRBV11-1,NA
TGCAGTGCTCAATCGGGACAGGGGGCGCAAGATACGCAGTATTTT,CSAQSGQGAQDTQYF,TRBJ2-3,TRBD1,TRBV20-1,medium-sized
TGCGCCAGCAGTCAAAGTGGCAGGGGAGGGGAAAGAGAGTCCCAGTACTTT,CASSQSGRGGERESQYF,TRBJ2-5,NA,TRBV4-1,NA
TGTGCCAGTCGTCCGAGCAGGAGGAGGTACAATGAGCAGCTCTTC,CASRPSRRRYNEQLF,TRBJ2-1,NA,TRBV5-6,NA
TGTGCCGTCCAGGACCGGTGGACGAACACCGGGGAGCTGTTTTTT,CAVQDRWTNTGELFF,TRBJ2-2,NA,TRBV10-3,once
TGTGCCACCAGCTTAAGTCCAGGGAACACTGAAGCTTTCTTT,CATSLSPGNTEAFF,TRBJ1-1,NA,TRBV7-3,NA
TGTGTCAGCAGCTTGTCGTTGTCCAGGTGGGAAGCTTTCTTT,CVSSLSLSRWEAFF,TRBJ1-1,NA,TRBV5-6,NA
TGTGCCGGCAGGGTTGGCGTGGTAGATACTCAGTATTTT,CAGRVGVVDTQYF,TRBJ2-3,NA,TRBV7-9,NA
TGTGCCAGCAGGCTATATCAGGGTCCTGGGGCCAATGTCCTGACTTTC,CASRLYQGPGANVLTF,TRBJ2-6,NA,TRBV4-2,NA
TGCGCCAGCAGTCTTATACAGGGCTCCAATGAAAAACTGTCTTTT,CASSLIQGSNEKLSF,TRBJ1-4,NA,TRBV4-1,NA
TGCAGTGCTACTAGGTATGGTCTCGGCGAGCAGTACTTT,CSATRYGLGEQYF,TRBJ2-7,NA,TRBV20-1,NA
TGTGCCAGCAGTCTTGTGGGGGCCACTGAAGCTTTCTTT,CASSLVGATEAFF,TRBJ1-1,NA,TRBV12-3/TRBV12-4,NA
TGCGCGGGCAGCCAAGATTCCGCTAGCGGTTACAATGAGCAGTTCTTC,CAGSQDSASGYNEQFF,TRBJ2-1,TRBD2,TRBV4-1,NA
TGTGCCACCAGTGATTTGGCACTAGCGGGAGGTAAAGAGCAGTTCTTC,CATSDLALAGGKEQFF,TRBJ2-1,TRBD2,TRBV24-1,NA
TGTGCCAGCAGTTATGGGACTAGCTGGTATACACAGTATTTT,CASSYGTSWYTQYF,TRBJ2-3,TRBD2,TRBV6-2/TRBV6-3,few
TGCGCCAGCAGCCCAGCATGGGGGGGACCGTCCTACGAGCGGTACTTC,CASSPAWGGPSYERYF,TRBJ2-7,TRBD2,TRBV4-1,NA
TGCAGAGTTGGACAGGGTGGTGATACGCAATATTTT,CRVGQGGDTQYF,TRBJ2-3,TRBD1,TRBV29-1,NA
TGTGCCAGCAGCTTTGAGAGCGGTGAAGCTTTCTTT,CASSFESGEAFF,TRBJ1-1,NA,TRBV5-6,NA
TGTGCCAGCAGTTTGGACCCGGGACCAGCGGGAGCAGGTATGCAGTATTTT,CASSLDPGPAGAGMQYF,TRBJ2-3,TRBD2,TRBV11-2,NA
TGTGCCAACAGCTCCTCCGCAGGGGGGAGGACTGAGCAGTTCTTC,CANSSSAGGRTEQFF,TRBJ2-1,NA,TRBV13,NA
TGTGCCAGCAGTTACTCGGGCGACCTAGAGACCCAGTACTTC,CASSYSGDLETQYF,TRBJ2-5,NA,TRBV6-6,NA
TGTGCCAGCAGCTTGTCGTTGTCCATGCGGGAAACTTTCTTT,CASSLSLSMRETFF,TRBJ1-1,NA,TRBV5-6,NA
TGCGCCAGCAGCCAAGACTGGCAGGGGACCTACAATGAGGAGTTCTTC,CASSQDWQGTYNEEFF,TRBJ2-1,NA,TRBV4-1,NA
TGCGCCAGCAACCAAGATTGGAATAATATCTATGACTACACCTTC,CASNQDWNNIYDYTF,TRBJ1-2,NA,TRBV4-3,few
TGTGCCACCAGTTTACAGGGGGTCCACGGATATGGCTACACCTTC,CATSLQGVHGYGYTF,TRBJ1-2,TRBD1,TRBV12-3/TRBV12-4,NA
TGTGCCGGCAGCTCGCCCGGGATAGCGGGAGATAATGAGCAGTTCTTC,CAGSSPGIAGDNEQFF,TRBJ2-1,TRBD2,TRBV5-5,NA
TGTGCCAGCAGTGAAGGCGGGAATATGGATACGCAGTATTTT,CASSEGGNMDTQYF,TRBJ2-3,NA,TRBV6-1,NA
TGTGCCAGCAGTTTTATCACTGGGGAGATGTTTTTT,CASSFITGEMFF,TRBJ2-2,NA,TRBV28,once
TGTGCCAGCAGCCTGCAATTAAATAGTAATCAGCTCCAGCATTTT,CASSLQLNSNQLQHF,TRBJ1-5,NA,TRBV6-2/TRBV6-3,NA
TGTGCCAGCGACCAGGTTACGGACCAAGAGATCCAATACTTC,CASDQVTDQEIQYF,TRBJ2-5,NA,TRBV12-3/TRBV12-4,NA
TGTGCCTGGAGTCCTTCCGTGACAGGGATGAGGGGATACACCTTC,CAWSPSVTGMRGYTF,TRBJ1-2,TRBD1,TRBV30,NA
TGCAGTGCCCCTGACTCTAGCGGGAGTAGTTACGAGCAGTACTTC,CSAPDSSGSSYEQYF,TRBJ2-7,TRBD2,TRBV20-1,NA
TGTGCCAGCAACGCCCGGGACGGGACCTACAATGAACAGTTCTTC,CASNARDGTYNEQFF,TRBJ2-1,NA,TRBV6-1,NA
TGTGCCAGCATCTCTTTGGCGGCCGGGAGGGACTACAATGAGCAGATCTTC,CASISLAAGRDYNEQIF,TRBJ2-1,TRBD2,TRBV5-6,NA
TGCAGTGCGGGTTGGGACACCAACACTGGGGCCAACGACCTGACTTTC,CSAGWDTNTGANDLTF,TRBJ2-6,NA,TRBV20-1,NA
TGTGCCAGCATATTGATCCCGGGAGTCTACGAGCAGTACTTC,CASILIPGVYEQYF,TRBJ2-7,NA,TRBV6-6,NA
TGTGCCAGCTGTTACTCGGGGGGGAATCGCGACACCGGGGAGCTGTTTTTT,CASCYSGGNRDTGELFF,TRBJ2-2,TRBD2,TRBV6-2/TRBV6-3,NA
TGTGCCAGCAGAACAGGGGTGGGGACCCCTGGGAATGAGCAGTTCTTC,CASRTGVGTPGNEQFF,TRBJ2-1,TRBD1,TRBV7-9,NA
TGCAGCGTTAGGAGCGCCGCTACAGCCTATAAGCAGTTCTTC,CSVRSAATAYKQFF,TRBJ2-1,NA,TRBV29-1,NA
TGTGCCAACAGTTACTCGAGGGGCCCCAGCTACTATGGCTACACCTTC,CANSYSRGPSYYGYTF,TRBJ1-2,NA,TRBV6-5,NA
TGCAGGGTTGATAGGATGGGCAACAATGAGCAATTCTTC,CRVDRMGNNEQFF,TRBJ2-1,NA,TRBV29-1,once
TGCGCCAGCGGCCGTTTTATCGGACCCTACAATGAGCAGTTCTTC,CASGRFIGPYNEQFF,TRBJ2-1,NA,TRBV4-1,NA
TGTGCCAGCGGCTTAGGAATTGAGCAGTTCTTT,CASGLGIEQFF,TRBJ2-1,NA,TRBV11-2,NA
TGTGCCAGCGGCTCCACAGAGCCCGGGCCGCGGCACGAGCAGCACTTC,CASGSTEPGPRHEQHF,TRBJ2-7,NA,TRBV11-2,NA
TGCAGTACTATACCGGGACAGGGGTCTTATTATGGCTACACCTTC,CSTIPGQGSYYGYTF,TRBJ1-2,TRBD1,TRBV20-1,NA
TGTGCCACGCAGGATGTAGGGACGAAAACCTACGATCAGTGCTTC,CATQDVGTKTYDQCF,TRBJ2-7,NA,TRBV10-3,NA